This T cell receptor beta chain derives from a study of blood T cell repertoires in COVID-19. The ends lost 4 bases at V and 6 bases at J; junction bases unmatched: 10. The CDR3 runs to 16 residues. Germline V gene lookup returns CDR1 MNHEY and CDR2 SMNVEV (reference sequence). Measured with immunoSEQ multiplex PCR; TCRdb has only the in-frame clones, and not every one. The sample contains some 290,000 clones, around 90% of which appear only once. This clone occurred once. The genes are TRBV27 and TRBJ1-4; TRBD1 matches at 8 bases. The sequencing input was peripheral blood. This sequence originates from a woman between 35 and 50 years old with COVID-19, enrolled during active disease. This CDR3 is CASSSLNRGEDEKLFF. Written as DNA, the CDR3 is TGTGCCAGCAGTTCACTCAACAGGGGGGAAGATGAAAAACTGTTTTTT.